This entry concerns a single T cell receptor beta chain. The record originates from a study of blood T cell repertoires in COVID-19. Overall study: From T cells, B-cell-depleted T cells, or PBMCs came the material, which was cDNA or gDNA.

TCRdb's copy holds only in-frame clones and misses some; the assay was immunoSEQ multiplex PCR. Here the sample spans under 80,000 clones, around three quarters being singletons. J was trimmed by 7 bases and V by 4 bases; bases with no gene match: 7. This CDR3 has 15 amino acids. Germline CDR1 reads SGHVS; CDR2 reads FNYEAQ. V is TRBV7-6 and J is TRBJ2-1, with 10 bases fitting TRBD2. This clonotype originated in a human donor in a cohort sampled during active COVID-19. Sequencing was done on a sample of peripheral blood. CDR3 nucleotides: TGTGCCAGCAGCTCCTTAGCGGGAGGACTAAATGAGCAGTTCTTC. Protein: CASSSLAGGLNEQFF.